The 20 T cell receptor beta chains in this list originate from one sample, sequenced in a study of T cell repertoires in cytomegalovirus infection. These receptors have no known antigen. From the reads, TCRdb called clonotypes with MiXCR, one entry per CDR3 protein. The sample contains approximately 990,000 distinct CDR3 sequences, under 40% of which appear only once. The specimen was cultured CD8+ T cells from PBMCs, collected from culture after CMV antigen stimulation. The origin of the receptors is a human donor in good health (CMV status not recorded). Some clones in this sample may be carry-over from other donors' samples.

The chain recombines TRBV7-3 with TRBJ2-7, with TRBD2 matching over 7 bases. The germline V gene has CDR1 SGHTA and CDR2 FQGTGA. The CDR3 has 15 amino acids. CDR3 DNA: TGTGCCAGCAGCCTCCGGGACTACAACCCCCTCGAGCAGCACGTC. This translates into CASSLRDYNPLEQHV.

The chain recombines TRBV6-5 with TRBJ1-2; no reliable D call. Germline V CDR1 and CDR2: MNHEY, SVGAGI. The V end was cut by 4 bases, the J end by 4 bases, with 16 bases between. The CDR3 contains 15 residues. CDR3 sequence reads: CASSSGGSPAYGYTF. In DNA, the CDR3 is TGTGCCAGCAGTTCTGGAGGGTCCCCCGCCTATGGCTACACCTTC.

This chain connects TRBV12-3 or TRBV12-4 to TRBJ2-6; 8 bases agree with TRBD1. CDR3 length equals 18 residues. The V gene end was trimmed by 3 bases and the J gene end by 1 base; junction bases not matched to a gene: 8. CDR3 nucleotide sequence: TGTGCCAGCAGTTTGGCCAGGGGGCGAAGTTCTGGGGCCAACGTCCTGACTTTC. Amino acids: CASSLARGRSSGANVLTF.

The chain has TRBV2 and TRBJ1-5; 9 nucleotides line up with TRBD1. The ends lost 5 bases at V and 0 bases at J; junction bases unmatched: 8. Germline values: CDR1 SNHLY, CDR2 FYNNEI. CDR3 length: 17 residues. The CDR3 bases are TGTGCCAGCAGTTACCGGGACAGGGCCTATAGCAATCAGCCCCAGCATTTT. This codes for CASSYRDRAYSNQPQHF.

The rearrangement joins TRBV7-9 to TRBJ2-5, with D perhaps matching TRBD2 (5 bases). The CDR3 contains 15 residues. Between the trimmed V and J ends, which lost 3 bases and 1 base, there was a span of 12 bases. The germline gives CDR1 SEHNR, CDR2 FQNEAQ (reference sequence). This CDR3 is CASSFRGNTQETQYF. CDR3 DNA sequence: TGTGCCAGCAGCTTCCGGGGAAACACCCAAGAGACCCAGTACTTC.

The chain combines TRBV7-6 with TRBJ2-3, with a tentative D call TRBD2 (6 bases). The V and J ends lost 8 bases and 0 bases respectively, with 21 bases between them. The V gene's germline CDR1 is SGHVS and CDR2 FNYEAQ. This CDR3 has 17 residues. The CDR3 DNA reads as TGTGCCAGCTACCCCCGCGGGGCCGGCCCTAGCACAGATACGCAGTATTTT. The encoded protein is CASYPRGAGPSTDTQYF.

This clonotype was counted ten times or more. The chain joins TRBV20-1 to TRBJ1-6, with D unresolved. Germline CDR1 DFQATT, CDR2 SNEGSKA (reference sequence). V shed 0 bases and J shed 4 bases, with 10 bases lying between them. The CDR3 is made up of 15 amino acids. The CDR3 region has the DNA TGCAGTGCTAGAGATGTTGAGTTGTATAATTCACCCCTCCACTTT. As protein: CSARDVELYNSPLHF.

This clonotype was seen ten or more times. The V call is TRBV7-8, the J call TRBJ2-1; perhaps TRBD2 as D (6 bases). Trimming removed 7 bases from V and 2 bases from J, with 9 bases in between. The CDR3 is made up of 13 amino acids. Germline values: CDR1 SGHVS, CDR2 FQNEAQ. In DNA, the CDR3 is TGTGCCAGCACGGGGGACCCCTACAATGAGCAGTTCTTC. The encoded protein is CASTGDPYNEQFF.

The gene calls are TRBV6-1 and TRBJ1-1; D gene unclear. V was shortened by 1 base and J by 3 bases, with 12 bases between the two germline ends. CDR1 is MNHNS and CDR2 is SASEGT in the germline V gene. The CDR3 is 15 residues long. The CDR3 loop is CASSEGRWLDTEAFF. In DNA, the CDR3 is TGTGCCAGCAGTGAAGGCCGATGGTTGGACACTGAAGCTTTCTTT.

This clonotype has at least ten counts. The chain combines TRBV7-2 with TRBJ2-5; TRBD2 matches 13 bases. The CDR3 runs to 17 residues. Germline trimming cut 1 base from V and 4 bases from J; bases unmatched to any gene: 6. Germline CDR1 is SGHTA and CDR2 is FQGNSA. CDR3 sequence (DNA): TGTGCCAGCAGCTTAGGACTAGCGGGGGGCTCTCGAGAGACCCAGTACTTC. Translation: CASSLGLAGGSRETQYF.

This clonotype was observed once. It may be a read error: a sequence one base away is much more abundant. The chain links TRBV12-3 or TRBV12-4 to TRBJ2-1; possibly TRBD1 for D (5 bases). The CDR3 consists of 13 residues. The germline V and J ends were trimmed by 7 bases and 0 bases, with 7 bases remaining between them. The CDR3 sequence: CASTRDSYNEQFF. The CDR3 DNA sequence: TGTGCCAGCACCAGGGACTCCTACAATGAGCAGTTCTTC.

This clonotype was picked up a small number of times. The junction does not match germline at one end; this may be a read error. The V call is TRBV7-7, the J call TRBJ2-5; D possibly uses TRBD1 or TRBD2 (5 bases each). Germline V CDR1 and CDR2: SSHAT, FNYEAQ (reference sequence). The CDR3 loop spans 18 amino acids. The CDR3 sequence: CASSSSSGLGAGQETQYF. The CDR3 DNA is TGTGCTAGCAGCTCCTCGTCAGGGTTAGGGGCGGGTCAAGAGACCCAGTACTTC.

The J gene is TRBJ1-4, the V gene TRBV7-9; TRBD1 might be the D (5 bases). There are 17 residues in the CDR3. Per germline, CDR1 SEHNR and CDR2 FQNEAQ (reference sequence). The V gene lost 5 bases and the J gene lost 0 bases, with 16 bases spanning the gap. The CDR3 sequence is CASSHGAAGATNEKLFF. CDR3 in DNA: TGTGCCAGCAGCCACGGGGCGGCTGGTGCAACTAATGAAAAACTGTTTTTT.

The chain recombines TRBV15 with TRBJ2-4; TRBD2 aligns across 14 bases. Germline V gives CDR1 LNHNV, CDR2 YYDKDF (reference sequence). V trimming: 5 bases; J trimming: 2 bases; junction bases outside the gene matches: 2. CDR3 length: 16 residues. The CDR3 nucleotides read TGTGCCACCAGCCGGACTAGCGGGGGGACCAAAAACATTCAGTACTTC. This encodes CATSRTSGGTKNIQYF.

The chain combines TRBV11-3 with TRBJ2-2; TRBD1 or TRBD2 may be the D gene (5 bases each). This CDR3 has 13 amino acids. The V end was cut by 4 bases, the J end by 13 bases, with 16 bases between. From germline, CDR1 is SGHNT and CDR2 YENEEA. CDR3 in amino acids: CASSSGPQPALFF. CDR3 nucleotides: TGTGCCAGCAGCTCGGGACCACAGCCGGCGCTGTTTTTT.

In regard to this clonotype: The CDR3 end shows no conserved phenylalanine or tryptophan, and so a read error is likely. V gene TRBV14 combines with J gene TRBJ2-1; TRBD1 agrees at 7 bases. This CDR3 is built from 12 residues. Germline-derived CDR1 and CDR2 are SGHDN and FVKESK. V trimming: 7 bases; J trimming: 6 bases; junction bases outside the gene matches: 3. The CDR3 loop reads CASTPGGNEQFI. CDR3 DNA sequence: TGTGCCAGCACCCCAGGGGGCAATGAGCAGTTCATC.

The rearrangement uses TRBV28 and TRBJ1-5, with TRBD1 identical over 9 bases. Germline lookup yields CDR1 MDHEN and CDR2 SYDVKM. V was clipped by 5 bases and J by 8 bases; unmatched bases: 13. The CDR3 is 16 residues long. CDR3 nucleotides: TGTGCCAGCAGTCTGCGGACAGGGGAGCTCTGGAAGCCCCAGCATTTT. It translates to CASSLRTGELWKPQHF.

This clonotype was recorded at least ten times. The chain combines TRBV27 with TRBJ1-4; TRBD1 might be the D (5 bases). The CDR3 runs to 17 residues. The germline V and J ends were trimmed by 0 bases and 8 bases, with 19 bases remaining between them. CDR1 is MNHEY, CDR2 SMNVEV, per germline (reference sequence). The CDR3 DNA reads TGTGCCAGCAGTTTATCCCAGTTCGAAGGGGTAGGAGAAAAACTGTTTTTT. Translated, it gives CASSLSQFEGVGEKLFF.

This clonotype was seen a few times. V and J are TRBV7-6 and TRBJ2-2; D possibly corresponds to TRBD1 (7 bases). Trimming pared 5 bases from V and 4 bases from J, leaving 26 bases between. This CDR3 is built from 19 residues. CDR1 and CDR2 from the germline V gene are SGHVS and FNYEAQ. The CDR3 DNA reads as TGTGCCAGCAGCAAATTGTGGAAAACAGGGGACGGGAGCACCGGGGAGCTGTTTTTT. Residues: CASSKLWKTGDGSTGELFF.

The gene calls are TRBV28 and TRBJ1-5; no definite D call. The germline V gene has CDR1 MDHEN and CDR2 SYDVKM. The V gene lost 2 bases and the J gene lost 3 bases, with 8 bases spanning the gap. The CDR3 is made up of 14 amino acids. CDR3 amino acids: CASSLRVDNQPQHF. The CDR3 region has the DNA TGTGCCAGCAGTTTAAGGGTTGACAATCAGCCCCAGCATTTT.